What follows is one TCR beta chain and its context. In the study's own analysis: Nucleated cell counts were estimated from reference gene primer amplification. Sequencing was performed with immunoSEQ multiplex PCR; in TCRdb, only in-frame clones are kept and a portion is missing. V and J calls and clone size are copied from that table; D and trimming were computed from the DNA. The sample has around 130,000 clones, approximately 77% seen once; the top ten hold around a fifth. This entry belongs to a study of blood T cell repertoires in COVID-19. Study-wide background: COVID-19 samples, acute and convalescent, were from the United States, Italy and Spain. Sample material is recorded as cDNA or gDNA derived from T cells, B-cell-depleted T cells, or PBMCs.

This clonotype originated in an elderly man with acute or convalescent COVID-19. The sample was peripheral blood.

The CDR3 is CASSPTGSYGYTF. CDR3 nucleotides: TGTGCCAGCAGCCCGACAGGTTCCTATGGCTACACCTTC. V and J are TRBV9 and TRBJ1-2; D is possibly TRBD1 (6 bases). The germline CDR1 and CDR2 sequences are SGDLS and YYNGEE. The length of the CDR3 is 13 residues. Deletions cut 4 bases from V and 4 bases from J, with 11 bases between.